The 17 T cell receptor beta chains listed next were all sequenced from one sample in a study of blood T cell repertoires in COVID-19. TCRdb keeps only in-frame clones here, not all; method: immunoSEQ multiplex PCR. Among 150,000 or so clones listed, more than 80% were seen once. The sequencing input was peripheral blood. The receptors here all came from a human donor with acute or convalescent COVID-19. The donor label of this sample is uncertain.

The CDR3 sequence: CASSHVRDNQPQHF. DNA for the CDR3: TGCGCCAGCAGCCACGTGAGGGATAATCAGCCCCAGCATTTT. The rearrangement joins TRBV4-1 to TRBJ1-5; D gene uncertain. V lost 3 bases, J lost 4 bases, and 10 bases lay in between. This CDR3 comprises 14 residues. CDR1 MGHRA and CDR2 YSYEKL come from the germline V gene.

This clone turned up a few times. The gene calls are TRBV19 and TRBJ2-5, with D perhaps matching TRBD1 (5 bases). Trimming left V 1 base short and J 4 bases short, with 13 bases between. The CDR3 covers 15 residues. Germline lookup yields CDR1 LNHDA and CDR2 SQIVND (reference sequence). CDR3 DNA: TGTGCCAGTAGTATAGGTCGCCAGGGATTAGAGACCCAGTACTTC. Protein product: CASSIGRQGLETQYF. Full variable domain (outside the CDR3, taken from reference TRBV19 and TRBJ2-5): DGGITQSPKYLFRKEGQNVTLSCEQNLNHDAMYWYRQDPGQGLRLIYYSQIVNDFQKGDIAEGYSVSREKKESFPLTVTSAQKNPTAFYLCASSIGRQGLETQYFGPGTRLLVL.

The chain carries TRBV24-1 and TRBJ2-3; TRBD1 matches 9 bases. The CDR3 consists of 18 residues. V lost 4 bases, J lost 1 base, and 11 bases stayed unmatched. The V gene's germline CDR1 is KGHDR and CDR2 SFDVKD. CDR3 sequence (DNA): TGTGCCACCAGTGAACCCGCCGGGACAGGGAAACGCACAGATACGCAGTATTTT. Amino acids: CATSEPAGTGKRTDTQYF.

This CDR3 is CSVEKGGVQIFF. Written as DNA, the CDR3 is TGCAGCGTTGAGAAAGGGGGCGTACAGATTTTCTTT. This chain links TRBV29-1 with TRBJ1-1, with 7 bases matching TRBD1. Germline CDR1 SQVTM, CDR2 ANQGSEA. The CDR3 sequence is 12 residues long. V was clipped by 3 bases and J by 13 bases; unmatched bases: 11.

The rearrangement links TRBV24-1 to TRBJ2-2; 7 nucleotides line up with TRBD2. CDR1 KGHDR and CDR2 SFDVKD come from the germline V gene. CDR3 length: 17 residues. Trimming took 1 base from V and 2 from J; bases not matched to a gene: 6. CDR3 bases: TGTGCCACCAGTGATTTCAGTCTAGCGGAAAACACCGGGGAGCTGTTTTTT. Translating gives CATSDFSLAENTGELFF.

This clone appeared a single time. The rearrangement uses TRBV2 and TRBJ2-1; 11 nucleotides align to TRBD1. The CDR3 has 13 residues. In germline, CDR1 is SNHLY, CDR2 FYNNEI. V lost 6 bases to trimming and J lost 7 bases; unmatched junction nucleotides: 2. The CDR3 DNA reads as TGTGCCAGCAGGGACAGGGGGCGGAATGAGCAGTTCTTC. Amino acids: CASRDRGRNEQFF. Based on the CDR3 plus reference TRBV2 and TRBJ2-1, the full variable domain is EPEVTQTPSHQVTQMGQEVILRCVPISNHLYFYWYRQILGQKVEFLVSFYNNEISEKSEIFDDQFSVERPDGSNFTLKIRSTKLEDSAMYFCASRDRGRNEQFFGPGTRLTVL.

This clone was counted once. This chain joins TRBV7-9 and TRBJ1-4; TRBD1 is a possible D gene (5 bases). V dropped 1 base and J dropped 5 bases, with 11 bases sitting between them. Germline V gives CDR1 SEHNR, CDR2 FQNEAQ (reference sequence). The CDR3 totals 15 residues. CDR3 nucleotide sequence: TGTGCCAGCAGCTTAGGCGGGGGACCAAATGAAAAACTGTTTTTT. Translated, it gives CASSLGGGPNEKLFF.

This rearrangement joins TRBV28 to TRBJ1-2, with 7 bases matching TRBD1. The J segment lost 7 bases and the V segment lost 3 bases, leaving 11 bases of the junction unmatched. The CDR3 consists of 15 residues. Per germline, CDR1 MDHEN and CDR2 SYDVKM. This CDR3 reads CASSFRGGAGIGYTF. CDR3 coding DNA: TGTGCCAGCAGTTTTCGAGGGGGCGCGGGAATTGGCTACACCTTC.

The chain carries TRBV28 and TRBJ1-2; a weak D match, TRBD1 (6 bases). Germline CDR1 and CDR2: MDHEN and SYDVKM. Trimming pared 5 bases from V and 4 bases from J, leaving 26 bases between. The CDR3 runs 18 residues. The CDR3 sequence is CASSPFTVTGYGSYGYTF. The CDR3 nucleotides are TGTGCCAGCAGTCCCTTCACGGTTACAGGGTACGGAAGCTATGGCTACACCTTC.

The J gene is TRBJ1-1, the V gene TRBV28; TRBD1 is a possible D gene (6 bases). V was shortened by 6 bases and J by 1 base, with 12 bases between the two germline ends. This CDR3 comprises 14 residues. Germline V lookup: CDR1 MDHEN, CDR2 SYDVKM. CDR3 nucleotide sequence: TGTGCCAGCAGCTCACAGGGCCGGAACACTGAAGCTTTCTTT. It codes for CASSSQGRNTEAFF.

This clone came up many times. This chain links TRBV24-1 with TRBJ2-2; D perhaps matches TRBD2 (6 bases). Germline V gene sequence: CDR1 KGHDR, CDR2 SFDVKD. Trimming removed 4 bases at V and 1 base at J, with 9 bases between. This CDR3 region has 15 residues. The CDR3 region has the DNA TGTGCCACCAGTGACTTCGGGGGGAACACCGGGGAGCTGTTTTTT. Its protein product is CATSDFGGNTGELFF.

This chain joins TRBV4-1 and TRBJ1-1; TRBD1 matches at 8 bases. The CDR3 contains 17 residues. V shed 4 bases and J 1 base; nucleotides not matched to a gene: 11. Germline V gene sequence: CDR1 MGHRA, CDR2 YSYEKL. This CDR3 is CASSLRGPEGPNTEAFF. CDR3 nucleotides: TGCGCCAGCAGCCTCAGGGGGCCCGAGGGTCCGAACACTGAAGCTTTCTTT.

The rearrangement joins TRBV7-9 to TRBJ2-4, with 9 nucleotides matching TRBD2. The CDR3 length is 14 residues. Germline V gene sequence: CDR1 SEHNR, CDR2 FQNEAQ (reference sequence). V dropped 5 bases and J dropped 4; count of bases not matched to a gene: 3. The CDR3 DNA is TGTGCCAGCAGCCTAAGCGGGGGGAAAAACATTCAGTACTTC. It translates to CASSLSGGKNIQYF.

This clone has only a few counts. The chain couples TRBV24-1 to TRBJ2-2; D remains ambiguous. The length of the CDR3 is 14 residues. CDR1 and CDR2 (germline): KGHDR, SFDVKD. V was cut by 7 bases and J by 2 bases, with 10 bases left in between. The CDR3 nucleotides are TGTGCCACCAGCCCCCCTATAAACACCGGGGAGCTGTTTTTT. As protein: CATSPPINTGELFF.

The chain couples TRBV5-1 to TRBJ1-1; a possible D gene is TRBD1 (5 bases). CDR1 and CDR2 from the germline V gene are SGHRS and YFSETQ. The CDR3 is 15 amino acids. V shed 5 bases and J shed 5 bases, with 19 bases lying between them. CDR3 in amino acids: CASSHSGPGWTEAFF. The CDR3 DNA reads TGCGCCAGCAGTCATTCTGGGCCAGGGTGGACTGAAGCTTTCTTT.

The CDR3 is CASSLGTGQETQYF. The CDR3 DNA is TGTGCCAGCAGTCTGGGGACAGGTCAAGAGACCCAGTACTTC. The rearrangement joins TRBV27 to TRBJ2-5; TRBD1 aligns across 8 bases. Germline V gene sequence: CDR1 MNHEY, CDR2 SMNVEV (reference sequence). J gave up 2 bases and V 5 bases, and 4 bases lay outside the gene matches. The CDR3 covers 14 residues.

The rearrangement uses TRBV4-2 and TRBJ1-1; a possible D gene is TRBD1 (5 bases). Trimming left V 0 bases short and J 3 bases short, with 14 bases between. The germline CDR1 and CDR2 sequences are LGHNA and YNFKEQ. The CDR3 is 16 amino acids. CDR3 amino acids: CASSQEGWGEYTEAFF. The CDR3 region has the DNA TGTGCCAGCAGCCAAGAGGGTTGGGGGGAGTACACTGAAGCTTTCTTT.